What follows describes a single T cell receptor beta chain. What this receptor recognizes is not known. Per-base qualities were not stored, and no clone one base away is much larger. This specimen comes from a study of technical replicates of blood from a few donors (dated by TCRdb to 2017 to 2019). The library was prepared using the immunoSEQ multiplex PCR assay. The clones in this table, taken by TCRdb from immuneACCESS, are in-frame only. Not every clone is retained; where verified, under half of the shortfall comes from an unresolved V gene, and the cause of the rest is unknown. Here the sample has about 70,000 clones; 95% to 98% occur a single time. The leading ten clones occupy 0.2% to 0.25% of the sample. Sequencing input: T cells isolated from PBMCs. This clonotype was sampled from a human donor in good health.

Read as DNA, the sequence is TGTGCCAGCAGCCTCCTAGTGACAGGGGTAGGGGACTACACCTTC. The encoded protein is CASSLLVTGVGDYTF. The rearranged segments are TRBV7-8 and TRBJ1-2; 8 bases in between match TRBD1. Germline trimming amounts to 5 bases on V and 10 bases on J, with 15 as the count of junction bases outside the gene matches. Including the terminal cysteine and phenylalanine, the CDR3 comprises 15 residues. CDR3 DNA is the only sequence kept; it has 45 bases, read in frame from the first base. The germline V gene provides CDR1 SGHVS and CDR2 FQNEAQ.